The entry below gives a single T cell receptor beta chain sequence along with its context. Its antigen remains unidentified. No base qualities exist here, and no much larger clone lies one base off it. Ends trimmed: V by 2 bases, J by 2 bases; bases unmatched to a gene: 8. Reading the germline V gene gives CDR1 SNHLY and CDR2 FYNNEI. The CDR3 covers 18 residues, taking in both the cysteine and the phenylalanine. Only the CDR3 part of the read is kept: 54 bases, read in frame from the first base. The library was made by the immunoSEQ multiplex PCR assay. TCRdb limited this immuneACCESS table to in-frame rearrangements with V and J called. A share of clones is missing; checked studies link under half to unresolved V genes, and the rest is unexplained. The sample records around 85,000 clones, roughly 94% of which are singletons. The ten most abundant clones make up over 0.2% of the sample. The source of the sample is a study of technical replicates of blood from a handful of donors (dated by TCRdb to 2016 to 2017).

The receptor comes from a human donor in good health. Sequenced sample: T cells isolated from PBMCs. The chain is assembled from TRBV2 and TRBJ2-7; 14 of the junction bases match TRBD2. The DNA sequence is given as TGTGCCAGCAGTGAAAGGGGGACTAGCGGGAGAATGGCCTACGAGCAGTACTTC. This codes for CASSERGTSGRMAYEQYF.